The source of this T cell receptor beta chain is a study of response to subunit inactivated influenza vaccine. Findings and caveats of the study: Authors suggested that a seasonal influenza vaccination recruits few new T cells each time.

MiXCR, applied by TCRdb to the RT-PCR reads, yields one record per CDR3 protein. The sample lists a few hundred thousand distinct CDR3 sequences; 10% to 15% were seen once. Trimming took 4 bases from V and 0 from J, leaving 10 bases between them. The germline V gene has CDR1 SGHRS and CDR2 YFSETQ. The CDR3 length is 15 residues. This clonotype appeared many times. Its antigen is unknown. The source was non-naive T cells sorted from PBMCs, collected less than 15 days before vaccination. The source is a man aged 50-59 years who received an inactivated influenza vaccine. V is TRBV5-1 and J is TRBJ2-2; D is ambiguous. The CDR3 region has the DNA TGCGCCAGCAGCCCTCATGCGGCGAACACCGGGGAGCTGTTTTTT. Protein product: CASSPHAANTGELFF.